Sequencing of this T cell receptor beta chain was carried out in a study of cytomegalovirus exposure and HLA in healthy donors. Notes on the study in general: Among donors in an Asian-associated ancestry cluster, a later analysis reportedly found fewer N-insertions than the approximately 700-donor mean. In presence/absence analyses, roughly uniform sequencing depth across donors was assumed.

Vbeta (60) and Jbeta (13) primers were used in the PCR. The protocol was immunoSEQ multiplex PCR, while the TCRdb copy is restricted to in-frame clones and leaves out a portion. Here the sample spans roughly 200,000 clones, around 80% being singletons. The trim removed 10 bases at V and 0 bases at J, leaving 13 bases unmatched. Germline V lookup: CDR1 LNHDA, CDR2 SQIVND (reference sequence). This CDR3 is built from 17 residues. With regard to this clone: Its antigen remains unknown.

The genes are TRBV19 and TRBJ2-1; the match to TRBD1 covers 9 bases. The sample was PBMCs. The clonotype comes from a young woman in good health and CMV-seropositive. The CDR3 nucleotides are TGTGCCACACGAGACAGGGGGGGCCAAAGCTCCTACAATGAGCAGTTCTTC. Its protein is CATRDRGGQSSYNEQFF.